The 28 T cell receptor beta chains reported below all come from one sample, sequenced in a study of cytomegalovirus exposure and HLA in healthy donors. The PCR contained 60 Vbeta and 13 Jbeta primers. Assay: immunoSEQ multiplex PCR; the TCRdb copy retains only in-frame clones and omits some. The sample consists of more than 110,000 clones, 80% of them appearing once. The sequenced material came from PBMCs. The origin of the receptors is a female donor in good health and CMV-seronegative.

The V gene is TRBV2, the J gene TRBJ2-7; D is undetermined. V shed 7 bases and J shed 3 bases, with 7 bases lying between them. CDR1 SNHLY and CDR2 FYNNEI come from the germline V gene. The CDR3 spans 11 residues. The DNA of the CDR3 is TGTGCCAGCATCGGTAGCTACGAGCAGTACTTC. Its translation: CASIGSYEQYF.

The genes are TRBV19 and TRBJ2-1; weak D call: TRBD1 (5 bases). CDR1 LNHDA and CDR2 SQIVND come from the germline V gene (reference sequence). The V and J ends lost 7 bases and 6 bases respectively, with 16 bases between them. The CDR3 spans 14 residues. The CDR3 loop reads CASTKGEYLNEQFF. The CDR3 bases are TGTGCCAGTACCAAAGGGGAATACCTCAATGAGCAGTTCTTC.

This chain links TRBV30 with TRBJ1-5; 7 nucleotides line up with TRBD1. Germline CDR1 is GTSNPN and CDR2 is SVGIG (reference sequence). This CDR3 contains 14 residues. The V and J ends lost 1 base and 3 bases, in that order; junction bases with no gene match: 3. The DNA of the CDR3 is TGTGCCTGGAGTGCCGGACAGGTCAATCAGCCCCAGCATTTT. Its protein is CAWSAGQVNQPQHF.

The rearrangement links TRBV6-1 to TRBJ2-7; D might be TRBD2 (6 bases). In germline, CDR1 is MNHNS, CDR2 SASEGT. Trimming cost V 5 bases and J 0 bases, with 8 bases left between them. This CDR3 is 13 amino acids long. CDR3 DNA: TGTGCCAGCAGTCGGGAGAGCTCCTACGAGCAGTACTTC. Translated, it gives CASSRESSYEQYF.

The genes are TRBV6-1 and TRBJ1-5; 7 bases align to TRBD1. The CDR3 is 15 residues long. Trimming took 4 bases from V and 1 from J; bases not matched to a gene: 4. Germline V gives CDR1 MNHNS, CDR2 SASEGT. CDR3 amino acids: CASSVGTESNQPQHF. CDR3 nucleotides: TGTGCCAGCAGTGTCGGGACAGAGAGCAATCAGCCCCAGCATTTT.

V gene TRBV5-4 combines with J gene TRBJ1-4; TRBD1 aligns across 7 bases. Per germline, CDR1 SGHNT and CDR2 YYREEE (reference sequence). V was clipped by 10 bases and J by 8 bases; unmatched bases: 11. The CDR3 contains 13 residues. In DNA form, the CDR3 reads TGTGCCCTGAAAGGGGGCCCGGGAGAAAAACTGTTTTTT. Its translation: CALKGGPGEKLFF.

This sequence joins TRBV29-1 and TRBJ2-2; perhaps TRBD2 as D (5 bases). The V gene lost 6 bases and the J gene lost 1 base, with 12 bases spanning the gap. Per the germline V gene, CDR1 is SQVTM and CDR2 is ANQGSEA. This CDR3 is 14 amino acids long. The DNA of the CDR3 is TGCAGCGTACGCGGGCGACAGAACACCGGGGAGCTGTTTTTT. Protein product: CSVRGRQNTGELFF.

The V gene is TRBV11-2, the J gene TRBJ2-7; the D gene is possibly TRBD2 (6 bases). Trimming removed 5 bases from V and 1 base from J, with 21 bases in between. This CDR3 contains 17 residues. Germline CDR1 is SGHAT and CDR2 is FQNNGV. CDR3 sequence reads: CASSPELRREFSYEQYF. In DNA form, the CDR3 reads TGTGCCAGCAGCCCAGAGCTTCGGCGGGAATTTTCCTACGAGCAGTACTTC.

This chain uses TRBV6-5 with TRBJ1-3, with 8 bases lining up with TRBD1. The J segment lost 1 base and the V segment lost 6 bases, leaving 5 bases of the junction unmatched. Germline CDR1 and CDR2: MNHEY and SVGAGI. The CDR3 sequence is 15 residues long. CDR3 DNA sequence: TGTGCCAGCAGCTTTCGGACAGGGTCTGGAAACACCATATATTTT. Protein: CASSFRTGSGNTIYF.

Comment on this clone: The same CDR3 is also encoded by other DNA sequences in this sample. V is TRBV5-1 and J is TRBJ2-5; weak D call: TRBD2 (6 bases). CDR1 SGHRS and CDR2 YFSETQ come from the germline V gene. Deletions cut 0 bases from V and 5 bases from J, with 11 bases between. The CDR3 is 14 residues long. The CDR3 loop is CASSLGQGGETQYF. The CDR3, as DNA: TGCGCCAGCAGCTTGGGGCAGGGAGGCGAGACCCAGTACTTC.

The chain has TRBV5-1 and TRBJ1-4; 10 bases are shared with TRBD1. The V and J ends lost 1 base and 15 bases, in that order; junction bases with no gene match: 9. The CDR3 has 14 amino acids. Germline V gene lookup returns CDR1 SGHRS and CDR2 YFSETQ. CDR3 bases: TGCGCCAGCAGCTTGAACACCGGGACAGGGGTCGTGTTTTTT. It codes for CASSLNTGTGVVFF.

The chain uses TRBV4-1 and TRBJ2-7, with 8 bases identical to TRBD2. Germline V lookup: CDR1 MGHRA, CDR2 YSYEKL. This CDR3 comprises 15 residues. Unmatched junction bases numbered 6, after V lost 5 bases and J lost 0 bases. CDR3 in amino acids: CASSLERESSYEQYF. The CDR3 region has the DNA TGCGCCAGCAGCTTAGAGCGGGAGTCCTCCTACGAGCAGTACTTC.

This sequence joins TRBV21-1 and TRBJ2-7; TRBD1, the table's D call, was not compared with the DNA. TRBV21-1 is a listed pseudogene. This CDR3 is 15 amino acids long. In nucleotides, the CDR3 is TGTGCCAGCAGCATCCCCGGGACAGGGGGCCACGAGCAGTACTTC. This translates into CASSIPGTGGHEQYF.

As to this clone: One base separates it from a far larger clone, so it is likely a read error. The sample has other DNA sequences that encode this CDR3 too. This chain links TRBV5-1 with TRBJ2-1; a possible D gene is TRBD2 (6 bases). CDR3 size: 14 residues. Germline V gene lookup returns CDR1 SGHRS and CDR2 YFSETQ. V was pared by 0 bases and J by 2 bases, with 6 bases between. The CDR3 bases are TGCGCCAGCAGCTTGGCGGGAGCCTACAATGAGCAGTTCTTC. Its translation is CASSLAGAYNEQFF.

DNA of the CDR3: TGTGCCAGGGACAGGGGCAATCAGCCCCAGCATTTT. Protein sequence: CARDRGNQPQHF. The chain uses TRBV5-3 and TRBJ1-5; 8 positions agree with TRBD1. TRBV5-3 is assigned to the ORF class and has an uncertain function. The J segment lost 2 bases and the V segment lost 8 bases, leaving 0 bases of the junction unmatched. This CDR3 spans 12 amino acids.

This rearrangement joins TRBV27 to TRBJ2-2, with D possibly matching TRBD2 (5 bases). V was pared by 6 bases and J by 3 bases, with 11 bases between. The CDR3 is 14 amino acids. CDR1 and CDR2 from the germline V gene are MNHEY and SMNVEV (reference sequence). This CDR3 reads CASRGGPYTGELFF. For the CDR3, the DNA is TGTGCCAGCAGAGGAGGACCCTACACCGGGGAGCTGTTTTTT.

CDR3 DNA sequence: TGTGCCAGCATCCCAGCCGGAGGCGAGACCCAGTACTTC. This translates into CASIPAGGETQYF. The chain recombines TRBV28 with TRBJ2-5; tentative D call: TRBD2 (5 bases). V was pared by 7 bases and J by 5 bases, with 14 bases between. The CDR3 consists of 13 residues. Germline loops: CDR1 MDHEN, CDR2 SYDVKM.

As concerns this clone: A junction boundary mismatches the germline segment, possibly from a read error. This chain joins TRBV6-1 and TRBJ1-5, with D possibly TRBD1 on 5 matching bases. The CDR3 length is 17 residues. CDR1 and CDR2 from the germline V gene are MNHNS and SASEGT. CDR3 residues: CASREGAPHYSNQPQHF. The CDR3 DNA is TGTGCCAGCAGAGAAGGGGCGCCCCATTATAGCAATCAGCCCCAGCATTTT.

Of note for this clone: This CDR3 is also generated by other DNA sequences in the sample. The genes are TRBV6-5 and TRBJ1-1, with a tentative D call TRBD1 (5 bases). V was clipped by 7 bases and J by 0 bases, with 12 bases between them. Germline assignment: CDR1 MNHEY and CDR2 SVGAGI. This CDR3 is 14 amino acids long. The chain's CDR3 is CASTTGSLNTEAFF. The CDR3 coding sequence is TGTGCCAGCACTACAGGTAGTTTGAACACTGAAGCTTTCTTT.

This chain links TRBV19 with TRBJ1-1; D gene ambiguous. Trimming stripped 5 bases from V and 9 bases from J, with 13 bases between. This CDR3 region has 12 residues. Germline-derived CDR1 and CDR2 are LNHDA and SQIVND (reference sequence). CDR3 DNA sequence: TGTGCCAGTAGTGTAAGCGGTCGCAAAGCTTTCTTT. This sequence encodes CASSVSGRKAFF. Full variable domain (remainder filled in from reference TRBV19 and TRBJ1-1): DGGITQSPKYLFRKEGQNVTLSCEQNLNHDAMYWYRQDPGQGLRLIYYSQIVNDFQKGDIAEGYSVSREKKESFPLTVTSAQKNPTAFYLCASSVSGRKAFFGQGTRLTVV.

The CDR3: CASSFREGTYEQYF. The CDR3 DNA reads TGCGCCAGCAGCTTCAGGGAGGGTACATACGAGCAGTACTTC. The chain has TRBV5-1 and TRBJ2-7; 7 bases fit TRBD2. V lost 2 bases, J lost 4 bases, and 6 bases stayed unmatched. This CDR3 is 14 amino acids long. CDR1 is SGHRS, CDR2 YFSETQ, per germline.

The J gene is TRBJ1-1, the V gene TRBV19; D remains ambiguous. This CDR3 has 12 residues. CDR1 and CDR2 from the germline V gene are LNHDA and SQIVND (reference sequence). V lost 1 base and J 7 bases, leaving 7 bases between the germline ends. The CDR3 DNA follows: TGTGCCAGTAGTATAGGAGGACTTGAAGCTTTCTTT. This sequence encodes CASSIGGLEAFF.

The rearrangement uses TRBV2 and TRBJ1-3; the D gene is possibly TRBD1 (5 bases). The V end lost 0 bases, the J end lost 3 bases, and 18 bases lay between the germline ends. Germline lookup yields CDR1 SNHLY and CDR2 FYNNEI. The CDR3 sequence is 18 residues long. DNA for the CDR3: TGTGCCAGCAGTGAAGCCGTAGTAGGAGGGACTTATGGAAACACCATATATTTT. Residues: CASSEAVVGGTYGNTIYF. Complete variable domain (other parts from reference TRBV2 and TRBJ1-3): EPEVTQTPSHQVTQMGQEVILRCVPISNHLYFYWYRQILGQKVEFLVSFYNNEISEKSEIFDDQFSVERPDGSNFTLKIRSTKLEDSAMYFCASSEAVVGGTYGNTIYFGEGSWLTVV.

The genes are TRBV30 and TRBJ2-7, with 8 bases fitting TRBD2. The J segment lost 1 base and the V segment lost 4 bases, leaving 6 bases of the junction unmatched. There are 14 residues in the CDR3. CDR1 is GTSNPN and CDR2 is SVGIG in the germline V gene (reference sequence). The CDR3 DNA sequence: TGTGCCTGGACGGGGGGGTTGGGGTCCTACGAGCAGTACTTC. It codes for CAWTGGLGSYEQYF.

V gene TRBV28 combines with J gene TRBJ1-2; TRBD1 matches at 7 bases. V shed 4 bases, J shed 4 bases, and the junction held 6 bases outside the gene matches. The CDR3 extends over 14 amino acids. Germline loops: CDR1 MDHEN, CDR2 SYDVKM. The CDR3 protein is CASSSTGRSYGYTF. The DNA of the CDR3 is TGTGCCAGCAGTTCGACAGGGCGGAGCTATGGCTACACCTTC.

J is TRBJ2-7 and V is TRBV25-1, with TRBD2 matching over 8 bases. Per germline, CDR1 MGHDK and CDR2 SYGVNS. V lost 1 base, J lost 1 base, and 3 bases stayed unmatched. CDR3 size: 15 residues. DNA for the CDR3: TGTGCCAGCAGTGAATCGGGAGGGGATTCCTACGAGCAGTACTTC. Residues: CASSESGGDSYEQYF.

This clone has only one observation. This sequence joins TRBV7-9 and TRBJ1-3, with a tentative D call TRBD1 (5 bases). V lost 4 bases, J lost 0 bases, and 16 bases lay in between. Germline CDR1 reads SEHNR; CDR2 reads FQNEAQ (reference sequence). The CDR3 consists of 17 residues. The DNA for the CDR3 is TGTGCCAGCAGCTCCTGGGGCGGCGCGAGCTCTGGAAACACCATATATTTT. Translating gives CASSSWGGASSGNTIYF.

The rearrangement uses TRBV6-1 and TRBJ2-7; TRBD2 agrees at 8 bases. Trimming took 3 bases from V and 2 from J; bases not matched to a gene: 3. Germline CDR1 is MNHNS and CDR2 is SASEGT. The CDR3 contains 14 residues. This CDR3 is CASSDLAGTYEQYF. CDR3 DNA sequence: TGTGCCAGCAGTGACCTAGCGGGTACCTACGAGCAGTACTTC.